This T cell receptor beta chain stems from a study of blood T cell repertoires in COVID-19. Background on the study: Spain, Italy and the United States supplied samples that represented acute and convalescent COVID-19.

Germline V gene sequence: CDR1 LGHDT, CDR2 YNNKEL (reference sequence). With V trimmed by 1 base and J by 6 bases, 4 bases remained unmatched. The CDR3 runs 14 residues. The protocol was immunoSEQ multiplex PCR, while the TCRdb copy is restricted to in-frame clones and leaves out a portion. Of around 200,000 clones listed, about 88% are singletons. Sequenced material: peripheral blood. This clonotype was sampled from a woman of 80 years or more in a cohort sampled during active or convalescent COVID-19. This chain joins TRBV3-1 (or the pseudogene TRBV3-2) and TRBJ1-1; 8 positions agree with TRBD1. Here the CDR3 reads CASSQGQGSAEAFF. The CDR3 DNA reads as TGTGCCAGCAGCCAAGGACAGGGGTCCGCTGAAGCTTTCTTT.